This entry is about one T cell receptor (beta chain). Antigen unknown. The trim removed 6 bases at V and 4 bases at J, leaving 14 bases unmatched. The CDR3 spans 17 residues. From germline, CDR1 is LNHDA and CDR2 SQIVND (reference sequence). This sample was taken from a study of shared clonotypes between healthy human individuals. General study points: Shared clonotypes: roughly 4.5% naive CD4, around 3.5% naive CD8, 2.3% memory CD4, under 0.45% memory CD8. Researchers found naive subsets generally carried larger estimated richness than memory subsets.

TCRdb's copy holds only in-frame clones and misses some; the assay was immunoSEQ multiplex PCR. The sample shows 550,000 to 800,000 clones, under 80% of them seen only once. CD4+ cells yielded CD45RA+ naive and CD45RA-negative memory subsets. The receptor was derived from a woman aged 25-40 years in good health. Material: memory CD4+ T cells sorted from blood. Subset: CD45RA-negative fraction. J is TRBJ2-1 and V is TRBV19, with 8 bases matching TRBD2. The CDR3 spells CASRPSGGFPPYNEQFF. Here the CDR3 DNA reads TGTGCCAGTAGGCCGAGCGGGGGATTCCCGCCGTACAATGAGCAGTTCTTC.